Listed below are T cell receptor beta chains from one sample, sequenced in a study of T cell repertoires in cytomegalovirus infection. Their specific antigens are unknown. TCRdb re-analysed the reads in MiXCR, keeping a single row per CDR3 protein. The sample records approximately 990,000 distinct CDR3 sequences, 31% being singletons. The material sequenced was cultured CD8+ T cells from PBMCs, taken from culture after CMV antigen stimulation. These receptors were collected from a human donor in good health (CMV status not recorded). Some clones in this sample may be carry-over from other donors' samples. Each CDR3 is given with its conserved first and last residue. A D gene is named only where the DNA matches it firmly. A row's size may be missing; if present it is once, few, many or a size class.

NA,14,TRBJ1-1,TRBV15,few,CATSRAKGRTEAFF,TGTGCCACCAGCAGAGCTAAAGGGAGAACTGAAGCTTTCTTT
NA,13,TRBJ1-2,TRBV5-6,NA,CASSRRKQDGYTF,TGTGCCAGCAGCCGAAGGAAACAGGATGGCTACACCTTC
NA,17,TRBJ1-2,TRBV12-3/TRBV12-4,few,CASSLRRRQSVMDGYTF,TGTGCCAGCAGTTTAAGGAGGCGGCAGTCTGTTATGGATGGCTACACCTTC
NA,17,TRBJ1-4,TRBV5-6,NA,CASSPRGELTPNEKLFF,TGTGCCAGCAGCCCTCGTGGAGAACTTACCCCCAATGAAAAACTGTTTTTT
NA,16,TRBJ2-2,TRBV5-6,few,CASSLEGDSNTGELFF,TGTGCCAGCAGCTTGGAAGGGGACTCTAACACCGGGGAGCTGTTTTTT
NA,13,TRBJ2-1,TRBV7-2,NA,CASSLFSHKEQFF,TGTGCCAGCAGCTTATTCAGCCACAAAGAGCAGTTCTTC
TRBD2,17,TRBJ2-3,TRBV7-8,many,CASSLARSSGHTDTQYF,TGTGCCAGCAGCTTAGCGAGGTCTAGCGGACACACAGATACGCAGTATTTT
NA,13,TRBJ1-1,TRBV5-5,NA,CASSQLRNAEAFF,TGTGCCAGCAGCCAGCTTAGGAATGCTGAAGCTTTCTTT
NA,20,TRBJ1-3,TRBV7-9,NA,CASSLRPTASLGFSGNTIYF,TGTGCCAGCAGCTTAAGGCCCACGGCGAGCCTCGGTTTCTCTGGAAACACCATATATTTT
NA,16,TRBJ2-2,TRBV20-1,few,CSARDRAKTNTGELFF,TGCAGTGCTAGAGATCGGGCAAAGACGAACACCGGGGAGCTGTTTTTT
NA,14,TRBJ1-1,TRBV6-6,NA,CASRILGTNTEAFF,TGTGCCAGCAGGATTTTAGGGACGAACACTGAAGCTTTCTTT
NA,15,TRBJ2-7,TRBV12-3/TRBV12-4,NA,CASSAPGRGPYEQYF,TGTGCCAGCAGTGCCCCCGGGAGGGGGCCCTACGAGCAGTACTTC
NA,14,TRBJ2-7,TRBV5-4,NA,CASSLAGDAYEQYF,TGTGCCAGCAGCTTGGCGGGGGACGCCTACGAGCAGTACTTC
NA,15,TRBJ2-5,TRBV5-4,few,CASSLDREVGETQYF,TGTGCCAGCAGCTTGGACAGGGAAGTCGGGGAGACCCAGTACTTC
TRBD1,15,TRBJ2-5,TRBV5-1,NA,CASSLVGTGLETQYF,TGCGCCAGCAGCTTGGTCGGGACAGGGTTGGAGACCCAGTACTTC